This T cell receptor (beta chain) is from a study of T cell responses to AZD1222 COVID-19 vaccine. Study findings and constraints: Repertoire samples came only from after the peak T cell response.

With respect to this clone: Its target is not known.

The method was immunoSEQ multiplex PCR; TCRdb's version includes in-frame clones alone and lacks a portion of them. The sample lists some 56,000 clones, 89% occurring once. V shed 5 bases, J shed 7 bases, and the junction held 4 bases outside the gene matches. The CDR3 runs 14 residues. Germline assignment: CDR1 SEHNR and CDR2 FQNEAQ (reference sequence). The gene calls are TRBV7-9 and TRBJ2-1; 11 bases line up with TRBD2. Sequenced here: peripheral blood, sampled 28 days after the second AZD1222 dose. The receptor comes from an adult who received the AZD1222 COVID-19 vaccine. CDR3 sequence reads: CASSEGTSGNEQFF. In DNA form, the CDR3 reads TGTGCCAGCAGCGAGGGGACTAGCGGAAATGAGCAGTTCTTC.